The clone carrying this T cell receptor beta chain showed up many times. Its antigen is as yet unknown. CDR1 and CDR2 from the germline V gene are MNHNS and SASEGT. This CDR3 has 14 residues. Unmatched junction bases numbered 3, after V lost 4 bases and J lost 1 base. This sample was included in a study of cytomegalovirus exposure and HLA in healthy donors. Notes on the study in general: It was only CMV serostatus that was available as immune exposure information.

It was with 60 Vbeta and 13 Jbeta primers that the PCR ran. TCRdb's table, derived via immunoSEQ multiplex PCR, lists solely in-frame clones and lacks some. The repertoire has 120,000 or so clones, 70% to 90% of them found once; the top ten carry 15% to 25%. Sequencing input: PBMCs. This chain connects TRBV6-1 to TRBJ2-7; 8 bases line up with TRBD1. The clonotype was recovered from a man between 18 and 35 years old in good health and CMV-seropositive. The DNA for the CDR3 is TGTGCCAGCAGTGTGGGACAGGAGTCCTACGAGCAGTACTTC. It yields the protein CASSVGQESYEQYF.